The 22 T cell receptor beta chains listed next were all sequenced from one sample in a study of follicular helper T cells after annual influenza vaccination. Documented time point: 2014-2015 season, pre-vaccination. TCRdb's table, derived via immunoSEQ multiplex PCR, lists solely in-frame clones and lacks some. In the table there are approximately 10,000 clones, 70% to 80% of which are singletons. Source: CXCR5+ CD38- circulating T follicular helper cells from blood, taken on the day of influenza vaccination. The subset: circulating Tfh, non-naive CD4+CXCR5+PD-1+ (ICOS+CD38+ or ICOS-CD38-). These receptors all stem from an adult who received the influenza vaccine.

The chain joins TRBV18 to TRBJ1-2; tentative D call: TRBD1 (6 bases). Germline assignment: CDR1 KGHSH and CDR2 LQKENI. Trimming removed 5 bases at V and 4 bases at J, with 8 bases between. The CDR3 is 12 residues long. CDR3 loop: CASSSDSYGYTF. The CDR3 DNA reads TGTGCCAGCTCATCGGACAGCTATGGCTACACCTTC.

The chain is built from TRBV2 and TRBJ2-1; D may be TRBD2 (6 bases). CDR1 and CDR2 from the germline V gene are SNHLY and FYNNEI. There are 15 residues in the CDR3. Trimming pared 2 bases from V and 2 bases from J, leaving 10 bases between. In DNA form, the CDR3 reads TGTGCCAGCAGTGAAAGGACTACGCCCTACAATGAGCAGTTCTTC. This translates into CASSERTTPYNEQFF.

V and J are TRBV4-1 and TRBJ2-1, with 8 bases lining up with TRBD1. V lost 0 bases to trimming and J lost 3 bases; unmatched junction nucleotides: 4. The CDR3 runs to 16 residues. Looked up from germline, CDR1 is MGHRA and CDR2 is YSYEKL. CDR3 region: CASSQDPGQDYNEQFF. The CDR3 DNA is TGCGCCAGCAGCCAAGATCCGGGACAGGACTACAATGAGCAGTTCTTC.

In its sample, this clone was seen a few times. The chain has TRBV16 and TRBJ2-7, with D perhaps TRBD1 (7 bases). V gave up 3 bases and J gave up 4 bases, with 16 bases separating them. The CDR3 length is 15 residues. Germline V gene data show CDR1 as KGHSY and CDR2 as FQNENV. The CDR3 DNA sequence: TGTGCCAGCAGCCATCAGGGGGGAAGGGGATACGAGCAGTACTTC. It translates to CASSHQGGRGYEQYF.

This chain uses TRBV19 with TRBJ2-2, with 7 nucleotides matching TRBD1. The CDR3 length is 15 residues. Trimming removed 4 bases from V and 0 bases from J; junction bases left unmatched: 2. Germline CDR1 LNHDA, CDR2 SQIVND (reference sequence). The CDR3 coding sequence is TGTGCCAGTAGTAAAGGACAGGCGAACACCGGGGAGCTGTTTTTT. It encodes CASSKGQANTGELFF.

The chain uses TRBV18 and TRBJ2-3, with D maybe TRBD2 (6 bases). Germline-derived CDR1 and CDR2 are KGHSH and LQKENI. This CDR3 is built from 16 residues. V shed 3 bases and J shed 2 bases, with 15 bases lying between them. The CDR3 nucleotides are TGTGCCAGCTCACCCGCGGGACGGGCCGACACAGATACGCAGTATTTT. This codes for CASSPAGRADTDTQYF.

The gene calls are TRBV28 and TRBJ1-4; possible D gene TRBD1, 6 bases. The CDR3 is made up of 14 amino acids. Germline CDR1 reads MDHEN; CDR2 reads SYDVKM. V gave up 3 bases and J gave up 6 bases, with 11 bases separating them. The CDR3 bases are TGTGCCAGCAGTTTGTCAGGGGTACATGAAAAACTGTTTTTT. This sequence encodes CASSLSGVHEKLFF.

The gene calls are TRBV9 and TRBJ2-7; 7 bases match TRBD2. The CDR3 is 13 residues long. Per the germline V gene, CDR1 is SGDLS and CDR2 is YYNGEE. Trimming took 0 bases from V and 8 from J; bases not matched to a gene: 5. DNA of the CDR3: TGTGCCAGCAGCGTAGCTACGGGGGGTAAGCAGTACTTC. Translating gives CASSVATGGKQYF.

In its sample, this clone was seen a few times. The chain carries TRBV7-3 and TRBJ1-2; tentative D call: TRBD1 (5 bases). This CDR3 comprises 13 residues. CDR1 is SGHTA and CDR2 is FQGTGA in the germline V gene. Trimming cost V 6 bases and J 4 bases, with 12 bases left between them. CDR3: CASSSDQGYGYTF. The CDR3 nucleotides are TGTGCCAGCAGTTCGGACCAGGGCTATGGCTACACCTTC.

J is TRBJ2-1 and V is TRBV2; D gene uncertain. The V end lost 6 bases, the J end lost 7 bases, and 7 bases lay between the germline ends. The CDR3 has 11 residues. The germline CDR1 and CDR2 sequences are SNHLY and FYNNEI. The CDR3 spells CASRVRNEQFF. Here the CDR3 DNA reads TGTGCCAGCAGGGTGAGGAATGAGCAGTTCTTC.

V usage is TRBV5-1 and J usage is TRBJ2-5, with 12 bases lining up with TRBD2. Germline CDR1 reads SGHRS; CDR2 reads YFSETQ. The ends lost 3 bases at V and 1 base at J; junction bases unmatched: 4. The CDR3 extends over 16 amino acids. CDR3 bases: TGCGCCAGCAGCTGGGGGACTAGCGGGTCCCAAGAGACCCAGTACTTC. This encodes CASSWGTSGSQETQYF.

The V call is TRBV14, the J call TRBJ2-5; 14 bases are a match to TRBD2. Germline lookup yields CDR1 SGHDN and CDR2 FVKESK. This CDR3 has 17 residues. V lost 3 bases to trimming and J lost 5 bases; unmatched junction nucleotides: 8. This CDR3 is CASSQRGTSGGRETQYF. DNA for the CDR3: TGTGCCAGCAGCCAGAGGGGGACTAGCGGGGGCCGGGAGACCCAGTACTTC.

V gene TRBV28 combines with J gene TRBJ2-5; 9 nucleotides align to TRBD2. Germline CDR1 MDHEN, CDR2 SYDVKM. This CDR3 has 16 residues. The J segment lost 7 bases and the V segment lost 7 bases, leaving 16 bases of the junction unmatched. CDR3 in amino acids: CASTSSGQREVGTQYF. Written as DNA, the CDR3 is TGTGCCAGCACATCTAGCGGTCAGCGGGAGGTCGGGACCCAGTACTTC.

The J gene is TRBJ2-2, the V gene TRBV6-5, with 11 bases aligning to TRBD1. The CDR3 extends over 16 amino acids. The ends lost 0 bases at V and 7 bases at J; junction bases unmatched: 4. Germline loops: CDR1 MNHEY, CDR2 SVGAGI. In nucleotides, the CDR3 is TGTGCCAGCAGTTACTCGAGGACAGGGGGCCACGGGGAGCTGTTTTTT. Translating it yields CASSYSRTGGHGELFF.

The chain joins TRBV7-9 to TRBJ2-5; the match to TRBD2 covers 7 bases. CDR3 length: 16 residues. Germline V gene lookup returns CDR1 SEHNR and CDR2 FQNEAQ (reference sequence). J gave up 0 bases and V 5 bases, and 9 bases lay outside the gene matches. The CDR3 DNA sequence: TGTGCCAGCAGCCCCGGGGGGAATCCTTACCAAGAGACCCAGTACTTC. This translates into CASSPGGNPYQETQYF.

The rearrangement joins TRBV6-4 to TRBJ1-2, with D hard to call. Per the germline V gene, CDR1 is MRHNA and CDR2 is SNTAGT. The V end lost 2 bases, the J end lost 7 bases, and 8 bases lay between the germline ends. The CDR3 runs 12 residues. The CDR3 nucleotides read TGTGCCAGCAGTGACAGAACTATTGGCTACACCTTC. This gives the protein CASSDRTIGYTF.

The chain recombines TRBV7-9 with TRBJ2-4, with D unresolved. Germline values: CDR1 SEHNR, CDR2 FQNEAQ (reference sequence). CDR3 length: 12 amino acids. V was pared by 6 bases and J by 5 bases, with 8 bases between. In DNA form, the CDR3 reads TGTGCCAGCAGTAGACTGGAAAACATTCAGTACTTC. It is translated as CASSRLENIQYF.

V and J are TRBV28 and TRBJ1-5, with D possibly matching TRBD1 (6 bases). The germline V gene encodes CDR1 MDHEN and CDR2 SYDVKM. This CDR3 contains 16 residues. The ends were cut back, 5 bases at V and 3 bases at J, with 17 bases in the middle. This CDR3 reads CASSLASGVNNQPQHF. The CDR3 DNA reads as TGTGCCAGCAGTCTTGCGTCAGGGGTAAACAATCAGCCCCAGCATTTT.

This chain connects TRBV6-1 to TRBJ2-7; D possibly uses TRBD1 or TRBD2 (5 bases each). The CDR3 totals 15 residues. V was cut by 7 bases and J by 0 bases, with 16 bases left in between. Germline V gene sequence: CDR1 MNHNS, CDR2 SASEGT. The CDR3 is CASMGVAVGSYEQYF. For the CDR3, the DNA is TGTGCCAGCATGGGGGTTGCGGTGGGCTCCTACGAGCAGTACTTC.

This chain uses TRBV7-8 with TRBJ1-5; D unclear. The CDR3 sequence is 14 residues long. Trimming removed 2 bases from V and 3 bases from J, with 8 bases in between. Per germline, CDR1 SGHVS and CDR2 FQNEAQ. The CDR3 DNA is TGTGCCAGCAGCTTACAAGGGAACAATCAGCCCCAGCATTTT. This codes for CASSLQGNNQPQHF. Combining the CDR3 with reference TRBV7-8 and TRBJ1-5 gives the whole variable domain GAGVSQSPRYKVAKRGQDVALRCDPISGHVSLFWYQQALGQGPEFLTYFQNEAQLDKSGLPSDRFFAERPEGSVSTLKIQRTQQEDSAVYLCASSLQGNNQPQHFGDGTRLSIL.

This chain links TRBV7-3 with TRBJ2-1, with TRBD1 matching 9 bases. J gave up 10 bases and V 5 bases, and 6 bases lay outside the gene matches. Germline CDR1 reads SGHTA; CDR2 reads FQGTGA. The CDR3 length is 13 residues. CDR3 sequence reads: CASSQTGGEEQFF. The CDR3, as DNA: TGTGCCAGCAGCCAAACAGGGGGCGAAGAGCAGTTCTTC.

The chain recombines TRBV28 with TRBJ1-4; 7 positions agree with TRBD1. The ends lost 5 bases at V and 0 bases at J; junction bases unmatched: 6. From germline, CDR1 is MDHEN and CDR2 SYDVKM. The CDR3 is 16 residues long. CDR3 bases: TGTGCCAGCAGTACCCTCACAGGGGCAACTAATGAAAAACTGTTTTTT. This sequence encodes CASSTLTGATNEKLFF.